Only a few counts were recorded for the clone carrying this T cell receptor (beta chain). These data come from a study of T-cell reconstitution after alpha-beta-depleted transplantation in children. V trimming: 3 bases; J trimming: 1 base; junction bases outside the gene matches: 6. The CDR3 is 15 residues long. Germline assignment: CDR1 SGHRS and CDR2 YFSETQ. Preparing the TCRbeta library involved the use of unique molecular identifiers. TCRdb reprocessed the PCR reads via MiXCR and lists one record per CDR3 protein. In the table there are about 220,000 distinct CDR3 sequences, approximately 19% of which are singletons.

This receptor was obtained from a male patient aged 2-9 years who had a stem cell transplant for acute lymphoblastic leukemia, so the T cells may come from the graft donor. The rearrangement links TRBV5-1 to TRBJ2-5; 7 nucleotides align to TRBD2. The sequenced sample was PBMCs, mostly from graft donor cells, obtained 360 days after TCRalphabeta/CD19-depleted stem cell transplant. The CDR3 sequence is CASSSLLAVQETQYF. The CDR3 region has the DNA TGCGCCAGCAGCTCCCTTCTAGCGGTCCAAGAGACCCAGTACTTC.